This is a list of T cell receptor beta chains from one sample in a study of blood T cell repertoires in COVID-19. Some clones are missing from TCRdb's copy, which holds only in-frame ones; the method was immunoSEQ multiplex PCR. The sample consists of a few hundred thousand clones, 85% of them appearing once. Material for sequencing was peripheral blood. The receptors shown here come from a man in his forties or fifties who had recovered from COVID-19. The CDR3 runs from the conserved cysteine through the conserved F or W. The D gene is left open where the match is weak. Only part of the rows carry a size: once, few, many, or a class if the clone is expanded.

j_call,v_call,d_call,clone_size,cdr3_nt,cdr3_aa
TRBJ2-7,TRBV6-5,TRBD2,-,TGTGCCAGCAGCTTAGCGGGGACGTCCTACGAGCAGTACTTC,CASSLAGTSYEQYF
TRBJ2-3,TRBV19,TRBD1,-,TGTGCCAGTAGCCCTCACAGGGGGCAGAGCACAGATACGCAGTATTTT,CASSPHRGQSTDTQYF
TRBJ2-1,TRBV5-5,TRBD2,-,TGTGCCAGCAGCTTGGCCGGGACTAGCGGGAGGCTCGGCAATGAGCAGTTCTTC,CASSLAGTSGRLGNEQFF
TRBJ2-7,TRBV21-1,-,-,TGTGCCAGCAGCGCAAGATCCGGGGGGCTCTACGAGCAGTACTTC,CASSARSGGLYEQYF
TRBJ2-7,TRBV28,-,once,TGTGCCAGCAGTGTCCGGGGGTACGAGCAGTACTTC,CASSVRGYEQYF
TRBJ2-7,TRBV7-9,-,once,TGTGCCAGCAGCCCCCTCAAGGCGGGCTCCTACGAGCAGTACTTC,CASSPLKAGSYEQYF
TRBJ2-3,TRBV11-3,TRBD1,-,TGTGCCAGCAGCTTAGGGTCCAGGGGGCGCACAGATACGCAGTATTTT,CASSLGSRGRTDTQYF
TRBJ1-5,TRBV28,-,-,TGTGCCAGTCGTACAGGTTGGAATCAGCCCCAGCATTTT,CASRTGWNQPQHF
TRBJ1-1,TRBV5-4,-,-,TGTGCCAGCAGCTTTCGACAAACGAACACTGAAGCTTTCTTT,CASSFRQTNTEAFF
TRBJ2-7,TRBV7-9,-,-,TGTGCCAGCAGCTTAGCCGCTGGAGGGTCCTACGAGCAGTACTTC,CASSLAAGGSYEQYF
TRBJ2-2,TRBV28,TRBD1,-,TGTGCCAGCAGTGCGAGTGACAGGGTGAGCGGGGAGCTGTTTTTT,CASSASDRVSGELFF
TRBJ2-7,TRBV28,-,-,TGTGCCAGCAAGAGGGGGGGAGGGTACGAGCAGTACTTC,CASKRGGGYEQYF
TRBJ1-4,TRBV19,-,-,TGTGCCAGTAGTATCGGGGGGCGAACTAATGAAAAACTGTTTTTT,CASSIGGRTNEKLFF
TRBJ2-7,TRBV28,-,-,TGTGCCAGCAGCCGATGGAGGGGCGAGGCCTACGAGCAGTACTTC,CASSRWRGEAYEQYF
TRBJ1-4,TRBV3-1/TRBV3-2,-,once,TGTGCCAGCAGCCAAGATGGTCCGGGAGATGAAAAACTGTTTTTT,CASSQDGPGDEKLFF